This is a list of T cell receptor beta chains from one sample in a study of shared T cell receptors in the human thymus. The assay was immunoSEQ multiplex PCR, and TCRdb's table has in-frame clones only and misses some. The data hold 700,000 to 750,000 clones, with 70% to 90% observed a single time. The data also belong to a second study, concerning human thymus T cells.

Sequenced material: thymocytes. These receptors all stem from a girl under two years old with a congenital heart defect. CDR3s include the opening cysteine and the closing phenylalanine or tryptophan. The order of the fields is clone size, J gene, CDR3 length, V gene, D gene, CDR3 DNA, CDR3 protein. A D gene is named only where the DNA matches it firmly. Clone size is not always given. Where it is, it says once, few, many or a class for expanded clones.

- | TRBJ1-2 | 14 | TRBV7-2 | TRBD1 | TGTGCCAGCAGCTCCCCGGGACAGCTCTATGGCTACACCTTC | CASSSPGQLYGYTF
- | TRBJ2-7 | 18 | TRBV4-1 | - | TGCGCCAGCAGCCAATACTACCCCCAAGGGGTGGCCTCCTACGAGCAGTACTTC | CASSQYYPQGVASYEQYF
- | TRBJ2-7 | 15 | TRBV6-1 | TRBD2 | TGTGCCAGCGCAGGGAGGGACGGGGACTCCTACGAGCAGTACTTC | CASAGRDGDSYEQYF
- | TRBJ1-1 | 17 | TRBV14 | - | TGTGCCAGCAGCCAAGATAGGAGGGGGGGGAAGAACACTGAAGCTTTCTTT | CASSQDRRGGKNTEAFF
- | TRBJ2-7 | 15 | TRBV11-2 | TRBD1 | TGTGCCAGCAGCAAAGGGGGCCGGGTGTCCTACGAGCAGTACTTC | CASSKGGRVSYEQYF
- | TRBJ1-5 | 11 | TRBV2 | TRBD1 | TGTGCCAGCGGACAGGGTCAGCCCCAGCATTTT | CASGQGQPQHF
once | TRBJ1-3 | 23 | TRBV2 | - | TGTGCCAGCAGCGAACATCAACCTCACAGGGACCAGGAACTGTTCCCCTCTGGAAACACCATATATTTT | CASSEHQPHRDQELFPSGNTIYF
- | TRBJ2-2 | 13 | TRBV6-5 | - | TGTGCCAGCAGTCTAATAAGTGGCGGGGAGCTGTTTTTT | CASSLISGGELFF
- | TRBJ1-1 | 15 | TRBV6-5 | - | TGTGCCAGCAGTTACCATCGGACTTTTAACACTGAAGCTTTCTTT | CASSYHRTFNTEAFF
- | TRBJ1-3 | 16 | TRBV4-1 | - | TGCGCCAGCAGCCAAGATCGCGCAGCAGTAGGGGCCACCATATATTTT | CASSQDRAAVGATIYF
once | TRBJ2-2 | 14 | TRBV7-9 | - | TGTGCCAGCTCAGGGGTCTCCCCCACCGGGGAGCTGTTTTTT | CASSGVSPTGELFF
once | TRBJ2-1 | 12 | TRBV30 | - | TGTGCCTGGAAGGTCGCGCGGACAGTTCAGTTCTTC | CAWKVARTVQFF
- | TRBJ1-3 | 16 | TRBV5-1 | TRBD1 | TGCGCCAGCAGATATACAGGGGATATAGATGGAAACACCATATATTTT | CASRYTGDIDGNTIYF
- | TRBJ2-2 | 17 | TRBV7-4 | TRBD2 | TGTGCCAGCAGCTTAGTAGGGACTAGCGCAAACACCGGGGAGCTGTTTTTT | CASSLVGTSANTGELFF
- | TRBJ1-2 | 16 | TRBV13 | TRBD1 | TGTGCCAGCAGCGACAGGGGACGGCGACCCCACTATGGCTACACCTTC | CASSDRGRRPHYGYTF
- | TRBJ1-5 | 15 | TRBV15 | - | TGTGCCACCAGCATCAGGGCAGGTAAACATCAGCCCCAGCATTTT | CATSIRAGKHQPQHF
- | TRBJ1-2 | 12 | TRBV27 | - | TGTGCCAGCAGTTCGAACAGGGCCCTCTACACCTTC | CASSSNRALYTF
- | TRBJ1-2 | 18 | TRBV7-9 | TRBD1 | TGTGCCAGCAGCGAGCAAGAAAAACAGGGGGCATTCCCCTATGGCTACACCTTC | CASSEQEKQGAFPYGYTF
- | TRBJ2-7 | 13 | TRBV11-3 | - | TGTGCCAGCAGCTTAGATCTAGGGGAAGAGCAGTACTTC | CASSLDLGEEQYF
- | TRBJ1-5 | 18 | TRBV10-2 | TRBD1 | TGCGCCAGCAGTGAGGACCGGGACAGGGATGGTTGCAATCAGCCCCAGCATTTT | CASSEDRDRDGCNQPQHF
- | TRBJ2-7 | 15 | TRBV11-1 | TRBD1 | TGTGCCAGCAGCTTAGTGGCAGGGGGCTCCTACGAGCAGTACTTC | CASSLVAGGSYEQYF
- | TRBJ2-2 | 17 | TRBV2 | - | TGTGCCAGCAGTGAACTTCGAGTCAGGGGAAACACCGGGGAGCTGTTTTTT | CASSELRVRGNTGELFF
- | TRBJ2-3 | 16 | TRBV9 | TRBD2 | TGTGCCAGCAGCCTAGGGGTAGCGGGGCTGCCAGATACGCAGTATTTT | CASSLGVAGLPDTQYF
- | TRBJ1-2 | 11 | TRBV20-1 | - | TGCAGTGCTAGAGTCGTCGATGGCTACACCTTC | CSARVVDGYTF
- | TRBJ1-1 | 17 | TRBV18 | - | TGTGCCAGCTCACCACCCACAAGATCAGACATCTACACTGAAGCTTTCTTT | CASSPPTRSDIYTEAFF
- | TRBJ1-1 | 16 | TRBV10-2 | TRBD1 | TGCGCCAGCAGTGGAGCGGGACAGGGTATGAACACTGAAGCTTTCTTT | CASSGAGQGMNTEAFF
few | TRBJ2-3 | 17 | TRBV5-1 | TRBD2 | TGCGCCAGCAGCTCCACCCATCGACTAGCGGGGGGCTATACGCAGTATTTT | CASSSTHRLAGGYTQYF
- | TRBJ1-6 | 18 | TRBV5-1 | TRBD1 | TGCGCCACCTCAAAGAGGGGACAGGGTAATAGATATAATTCACCCCTCCACTTT | CATSKRGQGNRYNSPLHF
- | TRBJ2-7 | 12 | TRBV14 | - | TGTGCCAGCAGCCAAGGGCCCAGGGCAAAGTACTTC | CASSQGPRAKYF
few | TRBJ1-5 | 13 | TRBV27 | TRBD1 | TGTGCCAGCAGTTTTTCCACAGGGGTGCCCCAGCATTTT | CASSFSTGVPQHF
- | TRBJ2-3 | 16 | TRBV28 | - | TGTGCCAGCAGTTTAAACAGGGAATATCACTCAGATACGCAGTATTTT | CASSLNREYHSDTQYF
- | TRBJ1-4 | 16 | TRBV19 | - | TGTGCCAGTAAGACTGCGTGGGGGCATGGTAATGAAAAACTGTTTTTT | CASKTAWGHGNEKLFF
- | TRBJ2-1 | 13 | TRBV4-1 | - | TGCGCCAGCAGCCGGCTCAGGGTCAATGAGCAGTTCTTC | CASSRLRVNEQFF
once | TRBJ1-1 | 15 | TRBV10-3 | - | TGTGCCATCAGTGGGAGGGATGGGGTTAACACTGAAGCTTTCTTT | CAISGRDGVNTEAFF
few | TRBJ1-1 | 14 | TRBV2 | - | TGTGCCAGCCGGAGCCGAGGAGGGTCCACTGAAGCTTTCTTT | CASRSRGGSTEAFF
- | TRBJ1-2 | 20 | TRBV27 | - | TGTGCCAGCAGTTTATCGGCGATCCGACCAGAGACAGACTCTAACTATGGCTACACCTTC | CASSLSAIRPETDSNYGYTF
- | TRBJ2-2 | 15 | TRBV9 | - | TGTGCCAGCAGCGGTCTAGGACAGTTACCCGGGGAGCTGTTTTTT | CASSGLGQLPGELFF
- | TRBJ1-5 | 18 | TRBV15 | - | TGTGCCACCAGCTACCGGAGGAGGGTTTGGGGTAGCAATCAGCCCCAGCATTTT | CATSYRRRVWGSNQPQHF
- | TRBJ2-6 | 20 | TRBV10-2 | - | TGCGCCAGCAGTGAGAATTGGGGCAGCTCTTCTTGCTCTGGGGCCAACGTCCTGACTTTC | CASSENWGSSSCSGANVLTF
- | TRBJ2-1 | 15 | TRBV28 | - | TGTGCCAGCACCCTGAAAAGGGGTCCCTACAATGAGCAGTTCTTC | CASTLKRGPYNEQFF
few | TRBJ1-6 | 17 | TRBV7-9 | TRBD1 | TGTGCCAGCAGCTGGCAGGGACAGGGACTTTATAATTCACCCCTCCACTTT | CASSWQGQGLYNSPLHF
- | TRBJ2-1 | 14 | TRBV2 | TRBD1 | TGTGCCAGCAGAGGGACAGGGTTCTACAATGAGCAGTTCTTC | CASRGTGFYNEQFF
- | TRBJ1-4 | 15 | TRBV7-2 | - | TGTGCCAGCAGCTTAGTGGACAGTCCTAATGAAAAACTGTTTTTT | CASSLVDSPNEKLFF
- | TRBJ1-1 | 15 | TRBV27 | TRBD1 | TGTGCCAGCAGTCACACAGGGGGCTGTGACACTGAAGCTTTCTTT | CASSHTGGCDTEAFF
- | TRBJ1-1 | 11 | TRBV20-1 | - | TGCAGTGCTAGAGATCGCGGTGAAGCTTTCTTT | CSARDRGEAFF
- | TRBJ1-1 | 13 | TRBV2 | - | TGTGCCCGCGGCGCTCCCGTGGGGGGTGAAGCTTTCTTT | CARGAPVGGEAFF
few | TRBJ2-5 | 14 | TRBV6-1 | - | TGTGCCAGCAGTCGCGGACAGCACCAAGAGACCCAGTACTTC | CASSRGQHQETQYF
- | TRBJ2-5 | 15 | TRBV28 | - | TGTGCCAGCAGTTTAGTGGGCTATTTTGGGGAGACCCAGTACTTC | CASSLVGYFGETQYF
once | TRBJ2-3 | 19 | TRBV5-1 | - | TGCGCCAGCAGCCCGAGGGGGCGGTCGGGACAGCGGGGCACAGATACGCAGTATTTT | CASSPRGRSGQRGTDTQYF
- | TRBJ1-3 | 15 | TRBV5-1 | TRBD1 | TGCGCCAGCAGCTTGGGACAGGGGAACGGAAACACCATATATTTT | CASSLGQGNGNTIYF
- | TRBJ2-7 | 13 | TRBV6-1 | - | TGTGCCAGCAGGGTGGACAGCTCCTACGAGCAGTACTTC | CASRVDSSYEQYF
- | TRBJ1-1 | 14 | TRBV25-1 | TRBD1 | TGTGCCAGCAGTGGTTGGGACAGGAACACTGAAGCTTTCTTT | CASSGWDRNTEAFF
- | TRBJ2-4 | 18 | TRBV5-1 | TRBD1 | TGCGCCAGCAGTAAGGACAGGGGCCCTCGGCAGGGTAGGGACATTCAGTACTTC | CASSKDRGPRQGRDIQYF
- | TRBJ2-1 | 16 | TRBV4-1 | TRBD2 | TGCGCCAGCAGCCACCCGACTAGCGGGGGGGACAATGAGCAGTTCTTC | CASSHPTSGGDNEQFF
- | TRBJ1-6 | 14 | TRBV7-2 | TRBD1 | TGTGCCAGCAGCTTAGCCGACAGGGACTCACCCCTCCACTTT | CASSLADRDSPLHF
- | TRBJ2-3 | 16 | TRBV6-5 | - | TGTGCCAGCAGTTTGGGGACACAGGTGCAGACAGATACGCAGTATTTT | CASSLGTQVQTDTQYF
- | TRBJ1-5 | 15 | TRBV28 | - | TGTGCCAGCAGTTTGACCCCGGGGGGCAATCAGCCCCAGCATTTT | CASSLTPGGNQPQHF
- | TRBJ1-2 | 12 | TRBV5-8 | TRBD1 | TGTGCCAGCAGCCTGGGGACAGGCGGCTACACCTTC | CASSLGTGGYTF
- | TRBJ2-3 | 13 | TRBV10-1 | - | TGCGCCAGCAGTGAGTCGGCTTCAGATACGCAGTATTTT | CASSESASDTQYF